The 20 T cell receptor beta chains given below trace back to one sample, sequenced in a study of blood T cells in healthy people across ages. Primed by a sample-barcoded 5' primer and a J-beta primer mix, a second PCR proceeded for roughly 7 to 12 cycles. In TCRdb, the 5' RACE reads were re-called with MiXCR into one record per CDR3 protein. The repertoire holds roughly 550,000 distinct CDR3 sequences, 24% seen once, with roughly 9% in the top ten. This sample also appeared in a second study, on T cells of mothers and their children.

Sequenced input: blood. Every receptor here comes from a boy younger than 18 in good health.

This clonotype was counted between two and nine times. The CDR3 here is CASSANDEASYNEQFF. Here the CDR3 DNA reads TGTGCCAGCAGCGCCAATGACGAAGCCTCCTACAATGAGCAGTTCTTC. V and J are TRBV9 and TRBJ2-1; D gene ambiguous. V shed 3 bases and J shed 0 bases, with 13 bases lying between them. This CDR3 comprises 16 residues. Germline V gene sequence: CDR1 SGDLS, CDR2 YYNGEE.

This rearrangement joins TRBV29-1 to TRBJ1-1; D not resolved. Germline V gene sequence: CDR1 SQVTM, CDR2 ANQGSEA. V was shortened by 4 bases and J by 0 bases, with 18 bases between the two germline ends. CDR3 length equals 16 residues. CDR3: CSVGSGRSLMNTEAFF. CDR3 sequence (DNA): TGCAGCGTTGGATCGGGCAGGTCTCTCATGAACACTGAAGCTTTCTTT.

This clonotype has just a few counts. The chain has TRBV7-2 and TRBJ1-6; the match to TRBD1 covers 8 bases. The CDR3 contains 17 residues. Germline loops: CDR1 SGHTA, CDR2 FQGNSA. Trimming cost V 6 bases and J 8 bases; bases outside gene matches: 15. The CDR3 bases are TGTGCCAGCAGATACCGTCGGTCACAGGGGGATGATTCACCCCTCCACTTT. The encoded protein is CASRYRRSQGDDSPLHF. The variable domain in full, completed from reference TRBV7-2 and TRBJ1-6, reads GAGVSQSPSNKVTEKGKDVELRCDPISGHTALYWYRQSLGQGLEFLIYFQGNSAPDKSGLPSDRFSAERTGGSVSTLTIQRTQQEDSAVYLCASRYRRSQGDDSPLHFGNGTRLTVT.

The chain uses TRBV7-2 and TRBJ1-1, with a weak D call TRBD1 (5 bases). This CDR3 is built from 15 residues. Germline CDR1 is SGHTA and CDR2 is FQGNSA. V was clipped by 2 bases and J by 2 bases, with 12 bases between them. CDR3 nucleotide sequence: TGTGCCAGCAGCTTACAAGGGGCCATTAACACTGAAGCTTTCTTT. This encodes CASSLQGAINTEAFF.

This sequence joins TRBV29-1 and TRBJ2-1, with 12 positions matching TRBD2. CDR3 length: 17 residues. Germline-derived CDR1 and CDR2 are SQVTM and ANQGSEA. Trimming removed 1 base from V and 10 bases from J; junction bases left unmatched: 14. The CDR3 is CSVEGMGETSGSDEQFF. The CDR3 DNA is TGCAGCGTTGAAGGGATGGGGGAGACTAGCGGGAGCGACGAGCAGTTCTTC.

This chain joins TRBV7-2 and TRBJ2-7; possible D gene TRBD1, 5 bases. Germline CDR1 reads SGHTA; CDR2 reads FQGNSA. With 5 bases removed from V and 7 bases from J, the gap between germline ends came to 15 bases. This CDR3 is 13 amino acids long. In nucleotides, the CDR3 is TGTGCCAGCAGCGACCGCCAGGGTGGGGAGCAGTACTTC. Protein product: CASSDRQGGEQYF.

The sample holds many counts of this clonotype. The chain has TRBV7-9 and TRBJ2-5; tentatively, D is TRBD2 (6 bases). The CDR3 covers 14 residues. CDR1 is SEHNR, CDR2 FQNEAQ, per germline (reference sequence). Trimming took off 5 bases at V and 1 base at J, with 11 bases between the two ends. CDR3 loop: CASSRWDFQETQYF. DNA of the CDR3: TGTGCCAGCAGCCGTTGGGACTTCCAAGAGACCCAGTACTTC.

The V gene is TRBV5-1, the J gene TRBJ1-1, with D unclear. Trimming cost V 4 bases and J 3 bases, with 13 bases left between them. The CDR3 totals 14 residues. Germline loops: CDR1 SGHRS, CDR2 YFSETQ. The CDR3 DNA sequence: TGCGCCAGCAGCGCCCCGGACGGATACACTGAAGCTTTCTTT. It translates to CASSAPDGYTEAFF.

This chain links TRBV15 with TRBJ2-5; D is possibly TRBD2 (5 bases). V dropped 0 bases and J dropped 4 bases, with 12 bases sitting between them. CDR3 size: 15 residues. From germline, CDR1 is LNHNV and CDR2 YYDKDF (reference sequence). The CDR3 nucleotides read TGTGCCACCAGCAGAGAAAGAGGGAGTGGAGAGACCCAGTACTTC. Protein sequence: CATSRERGSGETQYF.

This clonotype came up a few times. CDR3 protein: CASSQFSGPETQYF. The CDR3 DNA is TGCGCCAGCAGCCAGTTTTCGGGACCGGAGACCCAGTACTTC. The J gene is TRBJ2-5, the V gene TRBV4-1; D tentatively fits TRBD1 or TRBD2 (5 bases each). V gave up 3 bases and J gave up 5 bases, with 13 bases separating them. The CDR3 runs 14 residues. Germline lookup yields CDR1 MGHRA and CDR2 YSYEKL.

The gene calls are TRBV6-2 or TRBV6-3 and TRBJ2-7; D remains ambiguous. V lost 11 bases and J 1 base, leaving 9 bases between the germline ends. There are 11 residues in the CDR3. Per germline, CDR1 MNHEY and CDR2 SVGEGT. CDR3 loop: CASGISYEQYF. The DNA of the CDR3 is TGTGCCTCAGGCATATCCTACGAGCAGTACTTC.

The chain carries TRBV27 and TRBJ2-7; D tentatively fits TRBD1 or TRBD2 (5 bases each). The CDR3 is 15 residues long. Per the germline V gene, CDR1 is MNHEY and CDR2 is SMNVEV (reference sequence). V lost 2 bases and J 2 bases, leaving 13 bases between the germline ends. The CDR3 DNA reads TGTGCCAGCAGTTTACGGGGACCAAGTACCTACGAGCAGTACTTC. Its translation: CASSLRGPSTYEQYF.

The genes are TRBV27 and TRBJ2-7, with a possible D match to TRBD2 (6 bases). The germline CDR1 and CDR2 sequences are MNHEY and SMNVEV (reference sequence). V lost 5 bases and J lost 3, with 11 bases in between. The CDR3 has 13 residues. The CDR3 sequence is CASSGGAGYEQYF. The CDR3 DNA is TGTGCCAGCAGTGGAGGGGCCGGCTACGAGCAGTACTTC.

V and J are TRBV7-9 and TRBJ2-7; TRBD2 matches at 13 bases. V trimming: 5 bases; J trimming: 0 bases; junction bases outside the gene matches: 10. This CDR3 comprises 18 residues. Germline V gene sequence: CDR1 SEHNR, CDR2 FQNEAQ (reference sequence). CDR3 in DNA: TGTGCCAGCAGCCAGGGACTAGCGGGGCGCCTAAGCTCCTACGAGCAGTACTTC. Protein sequence: CASSQGLAGRLSSYEQYF.

The chain carries TRBV19 and TRBJ1-5; 7 bases align to TRBD1. Germline lookup yields CDR1 LNHDA and CDR2 SQIVND (reference sequence). The junction had 5 bases not matched to a gene; V was cut back by 3 bases and J by 6 bases. There are 14 residues in the CDR3. The CDR3 nucleotides are TGTGCCAGTAGTATGGGGCAGGGGGTTCAGCCCCAGCATTTT. Translation gives CASSMGQGVQPQHF.

This clonotype was counted between two and nine times. The chain joins TRBV9 to TRBJ1-4; 8 bases are a match to TRBD1. The CDR3 length is 16 residues. V lost 4 bases, J lost 3 bases, and 8 bases stayed unmatched. CDR1 and CDR2 from the germline V gene are SGDLS and YYNGEE. CDR3 amino acids: CASSTNQGAANEKLFF. In nucleotides, the CDR3 is TGTGCCAGCAGCACCAACCAGGGGGCAGCTAATGAAAAACTGTTTTTT.

The CDR3 sequence is CASSYGTDYNSPLHF. CDR3 nucleotide sequence: TGTGCCAGCAGTTACGGGACAGATTATAATTCACCCCTCCACTTT. J is TRBJ1-6 and V is TRBV27, with 7 bases matching TRBD1. V was pared by 4 bases and J by 4 bases, with 4 bases of the junction left unmatched. The CDR3 covers 15 residues. Per germline, CDR1 MNHEY and CDR2 SMNVEV (reference sequence).

This clonotype came up a few times. This rearrangement joins TRBV7-9 to TRBJ2-7, with 7 bases fitting TRBD2. Germline V lookup: CDR1 SEHNR, CDR2 FQNEAQ (reference sequence). V was clipped by 5 bases and J by 4 bases; unmatched bases: 8. The CDR3 spans 14 residues. DNA for the CDR3: TGTGCCAGCAGCCCCGTTCTCGGGGGGTACGAGCAGTACTTC. Translation: CASSPVLGGYEQYF.

The table lists this clonotype with a few counts. V is TRBV7-9 and J is TRBJ2-5, with 7 bases lining up with TRBD1. V gave up 1 base and J gave up 6 bases; unmatched junction bases: 11. Germline V gene lookup returns CDR1 SEHNR and CDR2 FQNEAQ (reference sequence). The length of the CDR3 is 16 residues. The CDR3 region is CASSLESRTGEKTQYF. For the CDR3, the DNA is TGTGCCAGCAGCTTAGAATCCAGGACAGGCGAAAAGACCCAGTACTTC.

This clonotype was found a few times. This may be a read error, as it is one base from a much larger clone. This sequence joins TRBV7-6 and TRBJ2-3; no reliable D call. This CDR3 region has 15 residues. The germline CDR1 and CDR2 sequences are SGHVS and FNYEAQ. CDR3 nucleotide sequence: TGTGCCGGCAGCTTAGATGGAATAGCTGCAGATACGCAGTATTTT. It encodes CAGSLDGIAADTQYF.